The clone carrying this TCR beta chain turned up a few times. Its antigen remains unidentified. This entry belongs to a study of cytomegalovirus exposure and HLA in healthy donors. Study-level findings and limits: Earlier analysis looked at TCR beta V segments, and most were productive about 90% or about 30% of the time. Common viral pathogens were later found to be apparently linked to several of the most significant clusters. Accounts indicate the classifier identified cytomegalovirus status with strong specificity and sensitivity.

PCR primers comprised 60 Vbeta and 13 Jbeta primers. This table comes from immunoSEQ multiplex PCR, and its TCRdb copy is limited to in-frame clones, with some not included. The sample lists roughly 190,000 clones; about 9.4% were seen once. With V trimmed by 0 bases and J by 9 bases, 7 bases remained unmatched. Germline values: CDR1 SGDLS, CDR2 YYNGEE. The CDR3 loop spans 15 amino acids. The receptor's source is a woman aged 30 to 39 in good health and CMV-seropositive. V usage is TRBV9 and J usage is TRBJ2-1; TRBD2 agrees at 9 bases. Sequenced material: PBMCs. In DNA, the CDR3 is TGTGCCAGCAGCGTAGGTGGCGGGAGGGGGGTTGAGCAGTTCTTC. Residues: CASSVGGGRGVEQFF. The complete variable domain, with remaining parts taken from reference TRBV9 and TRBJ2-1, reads DSGVTQTPKHLITATGQRVTLRCSPRSGDLSVYWYQQSLDQGLQFLIQYYNGEERAKGNILERFSAQQFPDLHSELNLSSLELGDSALYFCASSVGGGRGVEQFFGPGTRLTVL.